This T cell receptor (beta chain) was sequenced in a study of human T cells and chemical hapten exposure. This clonotype appeared many times. The antigen is not known. Time point noted: patch test 2, 6 weeks after DPC sensitization. Treatment defined: therapeutic diphenylcyclopropenone sensitization with weekly scalp DPC. Original analysis: Sampled TCR counts reached a median of around 89,000 per sample, with values ranging from roughly 23,224 to 690,600. A single record per CDR3 protein comes from TCRdb applying MiXCR to the RACE reads. In this record, the V and J calls reflect TCRdb's handling and not the investigators' own analysis. This table has roughly 30,000 distinct CDR3 sequences, 7.5% to 10% appearing once. The CDR3 spans 16 residues. V shed 1 base and J shed 5 bases, with 16 bases lying between them. Germline loops: CDR1 MGHRA, CDR2 YSYEKL. Findings and limits, study-wide: DPC sensitization produced no change in TCRs with frequency above 1 in 1000.

This sequence joins TRBV4-1 and TRBJ2-3; D might be TRBD1 or TRBD2, each matching 5 bases. This specimen consisted of whole blood, obtained in connection with sensitization to the hapten diphenylcyclopropenone (DPC). This receptor was obtained from a man aged 25 to 45 with alopecia areata. Some clones in this sample may be carry-over from other donors' samples. CDR3 region: CASSQAVGLGEDTQYF. The CDR3 region has the DNA TGCGCCAGCAGCCAAGCTGTCGGACTGGGGGAAGATACGCAGTATTTT.